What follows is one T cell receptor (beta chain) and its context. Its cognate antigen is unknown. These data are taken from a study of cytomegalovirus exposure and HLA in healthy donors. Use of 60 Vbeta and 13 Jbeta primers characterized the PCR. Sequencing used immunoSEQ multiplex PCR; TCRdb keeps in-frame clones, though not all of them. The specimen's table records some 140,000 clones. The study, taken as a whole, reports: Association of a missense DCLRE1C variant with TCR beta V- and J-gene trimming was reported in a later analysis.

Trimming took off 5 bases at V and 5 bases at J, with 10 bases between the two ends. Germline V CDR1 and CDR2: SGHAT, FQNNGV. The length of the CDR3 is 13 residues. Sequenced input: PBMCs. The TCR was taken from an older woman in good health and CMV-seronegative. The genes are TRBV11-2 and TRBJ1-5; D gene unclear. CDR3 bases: TGTGCCAGCAGCCAGAACCAGTATCAGCCCCAGCATTTT. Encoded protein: CASSQNQYQPQHF.